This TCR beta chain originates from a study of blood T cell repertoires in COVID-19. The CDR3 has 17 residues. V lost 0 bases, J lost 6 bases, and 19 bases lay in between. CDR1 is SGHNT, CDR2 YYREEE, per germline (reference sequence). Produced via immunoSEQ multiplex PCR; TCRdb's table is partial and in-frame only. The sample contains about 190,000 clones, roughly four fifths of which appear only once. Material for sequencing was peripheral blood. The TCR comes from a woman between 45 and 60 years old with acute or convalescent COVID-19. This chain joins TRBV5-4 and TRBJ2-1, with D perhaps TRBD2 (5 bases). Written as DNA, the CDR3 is TGTGCCAGCAGCTTGGAGGTCAGCGGACGATTTTCCAATGAGCAGTTCTTC. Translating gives CASSLEVSGRFSNEQFF.